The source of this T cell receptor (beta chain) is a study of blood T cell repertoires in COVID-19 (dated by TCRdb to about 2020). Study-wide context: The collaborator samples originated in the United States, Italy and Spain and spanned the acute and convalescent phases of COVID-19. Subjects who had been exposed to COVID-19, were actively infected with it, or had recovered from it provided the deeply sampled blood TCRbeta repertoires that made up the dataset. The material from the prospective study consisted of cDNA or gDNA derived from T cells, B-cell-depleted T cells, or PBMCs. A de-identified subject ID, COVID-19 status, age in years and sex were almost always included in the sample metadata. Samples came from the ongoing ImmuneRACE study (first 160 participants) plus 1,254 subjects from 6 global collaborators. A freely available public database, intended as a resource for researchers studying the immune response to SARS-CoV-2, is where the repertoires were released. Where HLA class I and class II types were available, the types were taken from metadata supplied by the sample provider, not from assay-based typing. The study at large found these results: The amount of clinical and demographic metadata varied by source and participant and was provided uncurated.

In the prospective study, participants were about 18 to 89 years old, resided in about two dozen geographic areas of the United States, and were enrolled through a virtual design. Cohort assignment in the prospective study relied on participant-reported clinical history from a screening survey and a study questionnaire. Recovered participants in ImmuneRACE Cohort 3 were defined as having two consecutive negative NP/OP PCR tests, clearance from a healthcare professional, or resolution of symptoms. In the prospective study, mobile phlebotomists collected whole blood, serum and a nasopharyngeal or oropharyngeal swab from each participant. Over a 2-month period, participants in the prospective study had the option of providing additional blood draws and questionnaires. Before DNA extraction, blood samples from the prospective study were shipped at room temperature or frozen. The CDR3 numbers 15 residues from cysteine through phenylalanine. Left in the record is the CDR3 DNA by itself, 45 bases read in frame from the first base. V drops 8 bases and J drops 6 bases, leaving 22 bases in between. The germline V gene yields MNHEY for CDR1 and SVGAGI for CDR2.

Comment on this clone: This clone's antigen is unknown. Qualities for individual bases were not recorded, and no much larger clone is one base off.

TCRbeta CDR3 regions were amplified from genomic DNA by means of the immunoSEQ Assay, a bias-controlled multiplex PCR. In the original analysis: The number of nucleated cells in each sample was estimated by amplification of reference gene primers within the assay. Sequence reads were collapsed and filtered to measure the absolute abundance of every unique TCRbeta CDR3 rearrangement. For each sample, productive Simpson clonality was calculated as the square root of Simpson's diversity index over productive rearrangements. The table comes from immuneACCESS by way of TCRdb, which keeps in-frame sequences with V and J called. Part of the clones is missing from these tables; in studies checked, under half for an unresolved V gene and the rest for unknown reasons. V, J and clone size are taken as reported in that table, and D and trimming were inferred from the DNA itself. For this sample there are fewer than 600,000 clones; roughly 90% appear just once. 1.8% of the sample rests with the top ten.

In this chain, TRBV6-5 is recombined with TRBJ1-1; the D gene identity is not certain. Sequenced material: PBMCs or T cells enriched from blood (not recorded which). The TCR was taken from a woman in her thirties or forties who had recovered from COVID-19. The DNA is TGTGCCAGCTCCCCCCCTTACGGTTTGTCCTCTGAAGCTTTCTTT. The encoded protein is CASSPPYGLSSEAFF.